This T cell receptor beta chain is drawn from a study of cytomegalovirus exposure and HLA in healthy donors. Trimming at V came to 5 bases and at J to 8 bases, leaving 15 bases not matched to a gene. The CDR3 spans 16 residues. CDR1 and CDR2 from the germline V gene are MDHEN and SYDVKM. This clone was detected a few times. The PCR made use of 60 Vbeta and 13 Jbeta primers. Clones were sequenced by immunoSEQ multiplex PCR, and TCRdb holds only the in-frame ones, with some missing. The repertoire holds 100,000 to 150,000 clones, with about 74% as singletons. The sequenced sample was PBMCs. The sequence was collected from a man between 25 and 39 years old in good health and CMV-seronegative. The genes are TRBV28 and TRBJ1-2; TRBD1 agrees at 9 bases. The CDR3 region is CASSQPGQGSGGGYTF. Written as DNA, the CDR3 is TGTGCCAGCAGTCAACCGGGACAGGGTTCCGGGGGCGGCTACACCTTC.